This entry features one TCR beta chain sequence. Its antigen is still unknown. Genomic DNA provided the template from which TCR beta VDJ and CDR3 profiles were obtained. TCRdb used MiXCR to reprocess the reads, holding one entry per CDR3 protein. The sample has a few hundred thousand distinct CDR3 sequences; roughly 82% are singletons. This entry is derived from a study of CD8+CD57+ T cells in acquired aplastic anemia. Overall study results and limits: Fewer than 30 CD8+ CDR3 sequences were shared between patients and controls.

Looked up from germline, CDR1 is LNHDA and CDR2 is SQIVND (reference sequence). The CDR3 consists of 13 residues. V lost 4 bases and J lost 12, with 16 bases in between. Patients picked for sequencing had shown CD8+CD57+ cell expansion detected by flow cytometry. Severe acquired aplastic anemia was the diagnosis recorded for all patients. The sequence was collected from a human donor with aplastic anemia. The V gene is TRBV19, the J gene TRBJ2-1; no firm D call. Sequencing was done on a sample of sorted CD4+, CD8+, or CD8+CD57+ T cells (not recorded which) from PBMCs. This chain's CDR3 is CASSTPVKLGQFF. The CDR3 DNA follows: TGTGCCAGTAGTACACCCGTTAAGTTAGGGCAGTTCTTC.